This T cell receptor beta chain was documented in a study of liver allograft versus peripheral blood T cells. Study-wide background: Comparing T cell receptor repertoires in transplanted livers with those in recipients' peripheral blood was part of the design. Study-wide findings and caveats: Inside liver allografts, T cell receptor repertoires reportedly diverged from the repertoires found in peripheral blood.

TCRdb called the reads again in MiXCR, with one record for every CDR3 protein. Of more than 3,000 distinct CDR3 sequences listed, about 22% are singletons. This clonotype was counted ten times or more. Antigen unknown. This sequence originates from a human patient who had a liver transplant. A share of the T cells may be of graft donor origin.

CDR3 coding DNA: TGTGCCAGCAGGCCCGGGACAGTGGCCCTCGAGCAGTACTTC. Its translation is CASRPGTVALEQYF. The rearrangement links TRBV12-3 or TRBV12-4 to TRBJ2-7, with 7 positions matching TRBD1. V lost 6 bases to trimming and J lost 6 bases; unmatched junction nucleotides: 11. The CDR3 is 14 amino acids.